The clone carrying this T cell receptor (beta chain) was seen just once. Its specificity is not known. The data are from a study of cytomegalovirus exposure and HLA in healthy donors. Study-wide points: A later analysis linked a missense DCLRE1C variant to TCR beta V- and J-gene trimming. DRB1 showed the most TCR associations and HLA-C the fewest in a later analysis, as rates varied by HLA locus. Reported results showed that the classifier diagnosed cytomegalovirus status with high specificity and sensitivity.

13 Jbeta primers and 60 Vbeta primers were used for the PCR. The data were produced by immunoSEQ multiplex PCR, yet TCRdb's version contains in-frame clones alone and is incomplete. Counted here are some 150,000 clones, approximately 79% occurring once; the ten biggest clones make up roughly 6.7%. The material sequenced was PBMCs. The receptor comes from a woman in her thirties or forties in good health and CMV-seropositive.

The CDR3 sequence is CSVDRGWSADRGSDTQYF. The DNA for the CDR3 is TGCAGCGTTGATAGGGGTTGGTCCGCCGACAGGGGTTCAGATACGCAGTATTTT. The chain has TRBV29-1 and TRBJ2-3; 8 nucleotides line up with TRBD1. The germline V gene encodes CDR1 SQVTM and CDR2 ANQGSEA. V trimming: 3 bases; J trimming: 4 bases; junction bases outside the gene matches: 18. This CDR3 spans 18 amino acids.